This T cell receptor (beta chain) was sequenced for a study of shared clonotypes between healthy human individuals. On the study more broadly: With ages of 18 to 49, the donors were a couple of women and three men. Study-level findings and limits: Generation probability values for non-shared clonotypes were lower than those for clonotypes shared by all four donors. Even with large depth, rarefaction showed that sorted-subset sequencing was incomplete.

CDR3 length: 15 residues. Losses at the gene ends were 6 bases for V and 0 bases for J; bases not matched to a gene: 7. CDR1 is SEHNR, CDR2 FQNEAQ, per germline (reference sequence). Approximately 210 ng DNA, 30,000 or so T cell genomes, went into each sorted-subset replicate PCR. Generated by immunoSEQ multiplex PCR, the TCRdb table keeps only in-frame clones and is missing some. The sample holds almost 700,000 clones, just over 90% seen once. In the case of this clone: Its antigen is not identified.

Terminally differentiated effector memory CD45RA+ cells were excluded by CCR7 positive selection of CD45RO-negative cells. The sequenced material came from naive CD8+ T cells sorted from blood. This receptor was taken from a man between 25 and 39 years old in good health. V gene TRBV7-9 combines with J gene TRBJ2-7; 8 bases are shared with TRBD2. The CDR3 nucleotides are TGTGCCAGCAGTTTGACTAGCGTAAACTCCTACGAGCAGTACTTC. Residues: CASSLTSVNSYEQYF.